The source of this T cell receptor beta chain is a study of cytomegalovirus exposure and HLA in healthy donors. A word on this clone: Its target is not known.

Overall study findings and caveats: The analysis excluded some indistinguishable V segments, including TRBV6-2 and TRBV6-3. In an earlier analysis, in fewer than 700 donors, most V segments appeared productive either ~90% or ~30% of the time. Presence/absence analyses assumed roughly uniform sequencing depth across donors, which may not hold. The dataset shows that most TCR sequences were rare, while some public TCRs occurred in many donors.

The PCR made use of 60 Vbeta and 13 Jbeta primers. Measured with immunoSEQ multiplex PCR; TCRdb has only the in-frame clones, and not every one. The sample records approximately 220,000 clones, roughly 75% being singletons. CDR1 SGDLS and CDR2 YYNGEE come from the germline V gene. V gave up 0 bases and J gave up 8 bases; unmatched junction bases: 4. The CDR3 covers 15 residues. J is TRBJ2-1 and V is TRBV9, with 11 nucleotides matching TRBD2. The sequence was obtained from a woman in her 30s in good health and CMV-seronegative. The specimen sequenced was PBMCs. This CDR3 is CASSVDTSGGYEQFF. The CDR3 nucleotides are TGTGCCAGCAGCGTAGATACTAGCGGGGGATATGAGCAGTTCTTC.